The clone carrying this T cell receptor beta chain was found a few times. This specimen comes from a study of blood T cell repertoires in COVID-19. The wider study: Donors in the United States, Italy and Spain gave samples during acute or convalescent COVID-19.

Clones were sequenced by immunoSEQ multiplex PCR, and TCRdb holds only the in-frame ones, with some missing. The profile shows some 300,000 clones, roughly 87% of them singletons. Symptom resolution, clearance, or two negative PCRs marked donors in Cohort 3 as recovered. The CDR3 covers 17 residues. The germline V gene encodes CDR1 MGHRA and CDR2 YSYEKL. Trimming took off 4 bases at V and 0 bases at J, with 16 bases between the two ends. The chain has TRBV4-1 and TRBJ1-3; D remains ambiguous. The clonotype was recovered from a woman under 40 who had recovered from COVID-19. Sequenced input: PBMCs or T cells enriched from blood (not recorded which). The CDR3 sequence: CASSRLGLVLSGNTIYF. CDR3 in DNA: TGCGCCAGCAGCCGACTAGGATTGGTTCTCTCTGGAAACACCATATATTTT.